This TCR beta chain was captured by sequencing in a study of blood T cell repertoires in COVID-19. As for the study in general: Samples came from the United States, Italy and Spain, spanning acute and convalescent COVID-19. T cells, B-cell-depleted T cells, or PBMCs supplied cDNA or gDNA.

V shed 3 bases, J shed 2 bases, and the junction held 5 bases outside the gene matches. This CDR3 region has 15 residues. CDR1 is SNHLY and CDR2 is FYNNEI in the germline V gene. In the original analysis: Nucleated cell counts were estimated from reference gene primer amplification. Sequencing was performed with immunoSEQ multiplex PCR; in TCRdb, only in-frame clones are kept and a portion is missing. V and J calls and clone size are copied from that table; D and trimming were computed from the DNA. Among 46,000 or so clones listed, 90% were seen once. The source material was peripheral blood. The TCR comes from a man aged 65-85 years with active COVID-19. The rearrangement joins TRBV2 to TRBJ2-5; 8 bases agree with TRBD2. The CDR3 DNA reads TGTGCCAGCAGTGAGGTAGCGGGGAAACAAGAGACCCAGTACTTC. Translation: CASSEVAGKQETQYF.